The sequence of this T cell receptor (beta chain) was determined in a study of tissue T cells after allogeneic stem cell transplantation. Study-level points and caveats: Anatomically similar tissues had similar TCR repertoires within each patient. The study did not identify alloreactive or antigen-specific tissue TCRs, and some clones might be persisting host cells. Motif-based clustering found tissue-specific repertoire signatures shared across patients, though few clones were shared.

Libraries were prepared by immunoSEQ multiplex PCR; TCRdb keeps only in-frame clonotypes and omits some of them. The sample includes 800 to 1,200 clones, under 60% seen only once; the top ten take about 15%. The time point is: mouse harvest day 7 after allogeneic transplant. The graft held 10^6 splenic CD5+ T cells and 10^7 T-cell-depleted bone marrow cells. This mouse GVHD model was MHC-mismatched B6 to BALB/c, profiled day 7 or 14. Concerning this clone: Its antigen is unknown. Gene names and germline match the mouse. From the germline J gene comes the end of the CDR3, since the read stops 1 residue before it.

Germline trimming cut 0 bases from V and 7 bases from J; bases unmatched to any gene: 4. There are 15 residues in the CDR3. The germline gives CDR1 LGHNA, CDR2 YNLKQL (reference sequence). The receptor's source is a female BALB/c mouse given C57BL/6 T cells with graft-versus-host disease after an allogeneic hematopoietic cell transplant. The chain combines TRBV5 with TRBJ1-1; 11 nucleotides match TRBD1. The sample comprised liver tissue. The CDR3 loop reads CASSQDRDRGREVFF. The sequenced part of the CDR3 DNA is TGTGCCAGCAGCCAAGATCGGGACAGGGGGAGAGAAGTCTTC.